This is a list of T cell receptor beta chains from one sample in a study of cytomegalovirus exposure and HLA in healthy donors. Clones were sequenced by immunoSEQ multiplex PCR, and TCRdb holds only the in-frame ones, with some missing. The sample includes tens of thousands of clones, roughly 79% seen only once; the top ten take 3.5% to 4%. Sequenced: PBMCs. The source is a woman aged 35 to 49 in good health and CMV-seronegative. The CDR3 runs from the conserved cysteine through the conserved F or W. Each record gives: V gene, D gene, clone size, J gene, CDR3 DNA, CDR3 protein. D genes are given only for firm matches. Clone sizes are given selectively: once, few, many, or a class where the clone is expanded.

v_gene: TRBV19; d_gene: NA; abundance: few; j_gene: TRBJ1-4; CDR3nt: TGTGCCAGTAGTGCGGTCTCCGCTGGAGATGAAAAACTGTTTTTT; CDR3aa: CASSAVSAGDEKLFF
v_gene: TRBV27; d_gene: TRBD1; abundance: few; j_gene: TRBJ1-5; CDR3nt: TGTGCCAGCAGATTGACAGGGACCAATCAGCCCCAGCATTTT; CDR3aa: CASRLTGTNQPQHF
v_gene: TRBV14; d_gene: NA; abundance: NA; j_gene: TRBJ2-2; CDR3nt: TGTGCCAGCAGCCAAGATCTAGTGTCCCGGGAGCTGTTTTTT; CDR3aa: CASSQDLVSRELFF
v_gene: TRBV5-1; d_gene: NA; abundance: NA; j_gene: TRBJ1-4; CDR3nt: TGCGCCAGCAGCCCCGACAGGCCTAATGAAAAACTGTTTTTT; CDR3aa: CASSPDRPNEKLFF
v_gene: TRBV6-1; d_gene: TRBD1; abundance: NA; j_gene: TRBJ1-2; CDR3nt: TGTGCCAGCAGTGTAAGGACAGGGGCTGTCTATGGCTACACCTTC; CDR3aa: CASSVRTGAVYGYTF
v_gene: TRBV18; d_gene: NA; abundance: NA; j_gene: TRBJ2-5; CDR3nt: TGTGCCAGCTCACCGGGAGGGGGAGAGACCCAGTACTTC; CDR3aa: CASSPGGGETQYF
v_gene: TRBV2; d_gene: NA; abundance: NA; j_gene: TRBJ2-2; CDR3nt: TGTGCCAGCAGTGGGGAACAGGCGGTCACCGGGGAGCTGTTTTTT; CDR3aa: CASSGEQAVTGELFF
v_gene: TRBV28; d_gene: NA; abundance: NA; j_gene: TRBJ1-6; CDR3nt: TGTGCCATCCAGCCCTCACGGGGAGACAATTCACCCCTCCACTTT; CDR3aa: CAIQPSRGDNSPLHF
v_gene: TRBV19; d_gene: NA; abundance: NA; j_gene: TRBJ2-7; CDR3nt: TGTGCCAGTAGTTCGCAATTGGGCCGATCCTACGAGCAGTACTTC; CDR3aa: CASSSQLGRSYEQYF
v_gene: TRBV19; d_gene: TRBD1; abundance: few; j_gene: TRBJ2-7; CDR3nt: TGTGCCAGTAGTATAACAGGGGGCCTCAGCTCCTACGAGCAGTACTTC; CDR3aa: CASSITGGLSSYEQYF
v_gene: TRBV29-1; d_gene: NA; abundance: NA; j_gene: TRBJ2-7; CDR3nt: TGCAGCGTTAAAACAGGGCACTCCTACGAGCAGTACTTC; CDR3aa: CSVKTGHSYEQYF
v_gene: TRBV5-4; d_gene: NA; abundance: NA; j_gene: TRBJ1-6; CDR3nt: TGTGCCAGCAGCGCCAAGGACAGCTATAATTCACCCCTCCACTTT; CDR3aa: CASSAKDSYNSPLHF
v_gene: TRBV7-8; d_gene: NA; abundance: NA; j_gene: TRBJ1-1; CDR3nt: TGTGCCAGCAGCTTTAGTCTTGACACTGAAGCTTTCTTT; CDR3aa: CASSFSLDTEAFF
v_gene: TRBV4-1; d_gene: TRBD1; abundance: NA; j_gene: TRBJ1-5; CDR3nt: TGCGCCAGCAGCCAAGTCCCCCACAGGGGGCCCCAGCCCCAGCATTTT; CDR3aa: CASSQVPHRGPQPQHF
v_gene: TRBV10-3; d_gene: NA; abundance: NA; j_gene: TRBJ2-5; CDR3nt: TGTGCCATCAGTGAGTACCAACTACAAGAGACCCAGTACTTC; CDR3aa: CAISEYQLQETQYF
v_gene: TRBV10-1; d_gene: TRBD2; abundance: NA; j_gene: TRBJ2-4; CDR3nt: TGCGCCAGCAGTGAGGTGGTCGGGGGGGTTCAGTACTTC; CDR3aa: CASSEVVGGVQYF
v_gene: TRBV18; d_gene: NA; abundance: few; j_gene: TRBJ1-4; CDR3nt: TGTGCCAGCTCACCTGCAGGGACAACTAATGAAAAACTGTTTTTT; CDR3aa: CASSPAGTTNEKLFF
v_gene: TRBV5-1; d_gene: NA; abundance: NA; j_gene: TRBJ2-7; CDR3nt: TGCGCCAGCAGCTTGGACCCACTAGTCGACTTAGCCTACGAGCAGTACTTC; CDR3aa: CASSLDPLVDLAYEQYF
v_gene: TRBV10-3; d_gene: NA; abundance: once; j_gene: TRBJ2-2; CDR3nt: TGTGCCATCAGTCGGACAACGAACACCGGGGAGCTGTTTTTT; CDR3aa: CAISRTTNTGELFF
v_gene: TRBV4-1; d_gene: NA; abundance: NA; j_gene: TRBJ1-4; CDR3nt: TGCGCCAGCAGCCTTCTACAGGGTTCAAATGAAAAACTGTTTTTT; CDR3aa: CASSLLQGSNEKLFF
v_gene: TRBV29-1; d_gene: TRBD1; abundance: NA; j_gene: TRBJ2-4; CDR3nt: TGCAGCGTTGACGGGGTGAATGCTTTCGGGGGACAGGGGAAAAACATTCAGTACTTC; CDR3aa: CSVDGVNAFGGQGKNIQYF
v_gene: TRBV6-5; d_gene: TRBD2; abundance: NA; j_gene: TRBJ2-7; CDR3nt: TGTGCCAGCAGTTACTCGAGGGCGATGGGGGGGGTCGAGCAGTACTTC; CDR3aa: CASSYSRAMGGVEQYF
v_gene: TRBV5-4; d_gene: NA; abundance: NA; j_gene: TRBJ1-2; CDR3nt: TGTGCCAGCAGCTTGGACAGGGAGCGGGGCTACACCTTC; CDR3aa: CASSLDRERGYTF
v_gene: TRBV6-1; d_gene: NA; abundance: NA; j_gene: TRBJ2-3; CDR3nt: TGTGCCAGCTCCCCCGGTCCTTACACAGATACGCAGTATTTT; CDR3aa: CASSPGPYTDTQYF
v_gene: TRBV7-8; d_gene: TRBD1; abundance: once; j_gene: TRBJ1-5; CDR3nt: TGTGCCAGCAGCTTAGCCTCCTGGACAGGCGTAGGGAGCAATCAGCCCCAGCATTTT; CDR3aa: CASSLASWTGVGSNQPQHF
v_gene: TRBV10-3; d_gene: TRBD1; abundance: NA; j_gene: TRBJ1-2; CDR3nt: TGTGCCATCAGTGCCCGAGGACAGGAAGGGTATGGCTACACCTTC; CDR3aa: CAISARGQEGYGYTF